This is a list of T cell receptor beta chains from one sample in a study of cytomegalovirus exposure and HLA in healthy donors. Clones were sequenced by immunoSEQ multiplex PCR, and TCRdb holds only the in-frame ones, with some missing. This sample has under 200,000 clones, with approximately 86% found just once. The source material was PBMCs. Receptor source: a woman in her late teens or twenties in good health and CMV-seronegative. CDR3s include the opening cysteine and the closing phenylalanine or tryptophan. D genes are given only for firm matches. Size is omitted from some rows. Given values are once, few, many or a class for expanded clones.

CDR3nt: TGTGCCAGCAGTCCACGGGGAGCTGGGGCCAACGTCCTGACTTTC
CDR3aa: CASSPRGAGANVLTF
abundance: -
d_gene: -
v_gene: TRBV27
j_gene: TRBJ2-6

CDR3nt: TGTGCCAGCAGTTTGGGACTGGGATACAATGAGCAGTTCTTC
CDR3aa: CASSLGLGYNEQFF
abundance: -
d_gene: -
v_gene: TRBV6-5
j_gene: TRBJ2-1

CDR3nt: TGTGCCTGGAGTGTACAGGGGGAGGGTGGCTACACCTTC
CDR3aa: CAWSVQGEGGYTF
abundance: -
d_gene: TRBD1
v_gene: TRBV30
j_gene: TRBJ1-2

CDR3nt: TGTGCTAGCAGCTTAGGGGGCTGGAGCGCCGGCGGGGAGCTGTTTTTT
CDR3aa: CASSLGGWSAGGELFF
abundance: -
d_gene: TRBD1
v_gene: TRBV7-7
j_gene: TRBJ2-2

CDR3nt: TGTGCCAGCAGCTGGACACGGGGGTCCTACAATGAGCAGTTCTTC
CDR3aa: CASSWTRGSYNEQFF
abundance: once
d_gene: -
v_gene: TRBV7-9
j_gene: TRBJ2-1

CDR3nt: TGTGCCAGCAGTTGGGGGCATTCAACTGAAGCTTTCTTT
CDR3aa: CASSWGHSTEAFF
abundance: few
d_gene: -
v_gene: TRBV6-5
j_gene: TRBJ1-1

CDR3nt: TGTGCCAGCAGTTTCGTGGACAGGCTCTATGGCTACACCTTC
CDR3aa: CASSFVDRLYGYTF
abundance: -
d_gene: TRBD1
v_gene: TRBV28
j_gene: TRBJ1-2

CDR3nt: TGTGCCAGCAGTGGGGGACTAGCGGGAGGTTACGAGCAGTACTTC
CDR3aa: CASSGGLAGGYEQYF
abundance: -
d_gene: TRBD2
v_gene: TRBV2
j_gene: TRBJ2-7

CDR3nt: TGTGCCTGGACCCGGGACAGGGGGAATCAGCCCCAGCATTTT
CDR3aa: CAWTRDRGNQPQHF
abundance: -
d_gene: TRBD1
v_gene: TRBV30
j_gene: TRBJ1-5

CDR3nt: TGTGCCAGCAGTGACCTTCAGGGGATGGGAAATGAGCAGTTCTTC
CDR3aa: CASSDLQGMGNEQFF
abundance: -
d_gene: -
v_gene: TRBV25-1
j_gene: TRBJ2-1

CDR3nt: TGTGCCAGCAGTCTAGCCGGGGGGCGGGGCACAGATACGCAGTATTTT
CDR3aa: CASSLAGGRGTDTQYF
abundance: -
d_gene: -
v_gene: TRBV28
j_gene: TRBJ2-3

CDR3nt: TGTGCCAGTCGTTTCACAGATACGCAGTATTTT
CDR3aa: CASRFTDTQYF
abundance: -
d_gene: -
v_gene: TRBV19
j_gene: TRBJ2-3

CDR3nt: TGTGCCAGCAGCACGCGGGGGGGGTACACTGAAGCTTTCTTT
CDR3aa: CASSTRGGYTEAFF
abundance: many
d_gene: -
v_gene: TRBV5-6
j_gene: TRBJ1-1

CDR3nt: TGTGCCAGCAGTTTTCAGGGAATTGCCACAGATACGCAGTATTTT
CDR3aa: CASSFQGIATDTQYF
abundance: -
d_gene: -
v_gene: TRBV6-1
j_gene: TRBJ2-3

CDR3nt: TGTGCCTGGAGGTTGCAGGGGAATTCACCCCTCCACTTT
CDR3aa: CAWRLQGNSPLHF
abundance: -
d_gene: -
v_gene: TRBV30
j_gene: TRBJ1-6

CDR3nt: TGTGCCAGCAGTCCGCCTTCTAGCGGGAGTCCATACGAGCAGTACTTC
CDR3aa: CASSPPSSGSPYEQYF
abundance: -
d_gene: TRBD2
v_gene: TRBV28
j_gene: TRBJ2-7

CDR3nt: TGTGCCAGCAGCCCGGGACTACCCAACACCGGGGAGCTGTTTTTT
CDR3aa: CASSPGLPNTGELFF
abundance: -
d_gene: TRBD2
v_gene: TRBV7-3
j_gene: TRBJ2-2

CDR3nt: TGCGCCAGCAGCGGTACGATGCGGGAGAGAAGTTCACCCCTCCACTTT
CDR3aa: CASSGTMRERSSPLHF
abundance: -
d_gene: -
v_gene: TRBV5-1
j_gene: TRBJ1-6

CDR3nt: TGTGCCAGCACCCCTTCGGGCGAAACGGGGGAGACCCAGTACTTC
CDR3aa: CASTPSGETGETQYF
abundance: -
d_gene: -
v_gene: TRBV7-8
j_gene: TRBJ2-5

CDR3nt: TGCAGCGTAGGACAGGGAGAGGGCGAGCAGTACTTC
CDR3aa: CSVGQGEGEQYF
abundance: -
d_gene: TRBD1
v_gene: TRBV29-1
j_gene: TRBJ2-7

CDR3nt: TGTGCCAGCAGTGGAGGGACCTCTGAAGCTTTCTTT
CDR3aa: CASSGGTSEAFF
abundance: -
d_gene: -
v_gene: TRBV6-5
j_gene: TRBJ1-1

CDR3nt: TGTGCCAGCAGTTTAACCCTAACGAACACTGAAGCTTTCTTT
CDR3aa: CASSLTLTNTEAFF
abundance: once
d_gene: -
v_gene: TRBV27
j_gene: TRBJ1-1

CDR3nt: TGTGCCAGTTCGAAGGGGGGGCAAGAGACCCAGTACTTC
CDR3aa: CASSKGGQETQYF
abundance: few
d_gene: -
v_gene: TRBV9
j_gene: TRBJ2-5

CDR3nt: TGTGCCAGCAGCTCCCCCAGGGGGAATAGCAATCAGCCCCAGCATTTT
CDR3aa: CASSSPRGNSNQPQHF
abundance: once
d_gene: TRBD1
v_gene: TRBV7-8
j_gene: TRBJ1-5

CDR3nt: TGTGCCAGTAGTAAGAAACAGGGGGCGGATACGCAGTATTTT
CDR3aa: CASSKKQGADTQYF
abundance: once
d_gene: TRBD1
v_gene: TRBV19
j_gene: TRBJ2-3

CDR3nt: TGTGCCAGCGCGACTAGAGCAGGCCAGTACTTC
CDR3aa: CASATRAGQYF
abundance: -
d_gene: -
v_gene: TRBV25-1
j_gene: TRBJ2-5

CDR3nt: TGTGCCAGCAGCCAAGATCGGACAGGGGGGGATACGCAGTATTTT
CDR3aa: CASSQDRTGGDTQYF
abundance: -
d_gene: TRBD1
v_gene: TRBV4-2
j_gene: TRBJ2-3

CDR3nt: TGTGCAAGTCGCTTACGGCGTTCGGCTAGCGGGGGCACAGATACGCAGTATTTT
CDR3aa: CASRLRRSASGGTDTQYF
abundance: once
d_gene: -
v_gene: TRBV12-2
j_gene: TRBJ2-3

CDR3nt: TGCAGCGTTCGGACACCCCAAGAGACCCAGTACTTC
CDR3aa: CSVRTPQETQYF
abundance: -
d_gene: -
v_gene: TRBV29-1
j_gene: TRBJ2-5

CDR3nt: TGTGCCACCAGCAGAGTGAGAGGGACAGGGAGACAGCCCCAGCATTTT
CDR3aa: CATSRVRGTGRQPQHF
abundance: -
d_gene: TRBD1
v_gene: TRBV15
j_gene: TRBJ1-5

CDR3nt: TGCGCCAGCAGCCCCCAGGGGGCGCGGGAAACTGAAGCTTTCTTT
CDR3aa: CASSPQGARETEAFF
abundance: -
d_gene: TRBD1
v_gene: TRBV5-1
j_gene: TRBJ1-1

CDR3nt: TGTGCCAGCAGTTCCCGACAGGGGGGCTACAATGAGCAGTTCTTC
CDR3aa: CASSSRQGGYNEQFF
abundance: -
d_gene: TRBD1
v_gene: TRBV27
j_gene: TRBJ2-1

CDR3nt: TGTGCCAGCAGCCAAGGCATAGGGAGCGCAGATACGCAGTATTTT
CDR3aa: CASSQGIGSADTQYF
abundance: once
d_gene: -
v_gene: TRBV28
j_gene: TRBJ2-3

CDR3nt: TGCGCCAGCAGGGAAGGTCCGGGAACGGAGTATGAAGCTTTCTTT
CDR3aa: CASREGPGTEYEAFF
abundance: -
d_gene: -
v_gene: TRBV5-1
j_gene: TRBJ1-1

CDR3nt: TGTGCCTGGAGTCCGGTCTATGGCTACACCTTC
CDR3aa: CAWSPVYGYTF
abundance: -
d_gene: -
v_gene: TRBV30
j_gene: TRBJ1-2

CDR3nt: TGTGCCAGCAGTTTGGGGCGAGAAAACTCTGGAAACACCATATATTTT
CDR3aa: CASSLGRENSGNTIYF
abundance: -
d_gene: -
v_gene: TRBV28
j_gene: TRBJ1-3

CDR3nt: TGCGCCAGCAGCTTGAGCGGCGCTCCAGGGACAGGGGTCTATGGCTACACCTTC
CDR3aa: CASSLSGAPGTGVYGYTF
abundance: -
d_gene: TRBD1
v_gene: TRBV5-1
j_gene: TRBJ1-2

CDR3nt: TGCAGCGCAGCAGGGGGCGCAAACACTGAAGCTTTCTTT
CDR3aa: CSAAGGANTEAFF
abundance: -
d_gene: TRBD1
v_gene: TRBV29-1
j_gene: TRBJ1-1

CDR3nt: TGTGCCTGGAGTGAGTTTTCACAGGGGTTTTTTGGAGGCTACACCTTC
CDR3aa: CAWSEFSQGFFGGYTF
abundance: -
d_gene: TRBD1
v_gene: TRBV30
j_gene: TRBJ1-2

CDR3nt: TGTGCCAGCAGTTTCTCTCCGACTAGCTATGAGCAGTTCTTC
CDR3aa: CASSFSPTSYEQFF
abundance: -
d_gene: TRBD2
v_gene: TRBV27
j_gene: TRBJ2-1

CDR3nt: TGTGCCAGCAGTGACGGCAGTGGTGGCTACACCTTC
CDR3aa: CASSDGSGGYTF
abundance: once
d_gene: -
v_gene: TRBV6-4
j_gene: TRBJ1-2

CDR3nt: TGTGCCAGCAGTGAAGCCCCTAGGCCGAGCACAGATACGCAGTATTTT
CDR3aa: CASSEAPRPSTDTQYF
abundance: -
d_gene: -
v_gene: TRBV6-1
j_gene: TRBJ2-3

CDR3nt: TGTGCCAGCAGTTTAAGGCTAGCGGGAATGGATGAGCAGTTCTTC
CDR3aa: CASSLRLAGMDEQFF
abundance: -
d_gene: TRBD2
v_gene: TRBV27
j_gene: TRBJ2-1

CDR3nt: TGTGCCAGCAGCTCGGGGACTAGCGTCTACGAGCAGTACTTC
CDR3aa: CASSSGTSVYEQYF
abundance: -
d_gene: TRBD2
v_gene: TRBV7-6
j_gene: TRBJ2-7

CDR3nt: TGTTCCAGCAGCTTAGCAGGGAGAGCGAGCACAGATACGCAGTATTTT
CDR3aa: CSSSLAGRASTDTQYF
abundance: -
d_gene: -
v_gene: TRBV7-9
j_gene: TRBJ2-3

CDR3nt: TGTGCCAGCAAGTTTGGGGCCAGCTCCTACGAGCAGTACTTC
CDR3aa: CASKFGASSYEQYF
abundance: -
d_gene: -
v_gene: TRBV27
j_gene: TRBJ2-7

CDR3nt: TGTGCCAGCTCTGACCCTCGGGGGAGGGACTACAATGAGCAGTTCTTC
CDR3aa: CASSDPRGRDYNEQFF
abundance: -
d_gene: TRBD2
v_gene: TRBV2
j_gene: TRBJ2-1